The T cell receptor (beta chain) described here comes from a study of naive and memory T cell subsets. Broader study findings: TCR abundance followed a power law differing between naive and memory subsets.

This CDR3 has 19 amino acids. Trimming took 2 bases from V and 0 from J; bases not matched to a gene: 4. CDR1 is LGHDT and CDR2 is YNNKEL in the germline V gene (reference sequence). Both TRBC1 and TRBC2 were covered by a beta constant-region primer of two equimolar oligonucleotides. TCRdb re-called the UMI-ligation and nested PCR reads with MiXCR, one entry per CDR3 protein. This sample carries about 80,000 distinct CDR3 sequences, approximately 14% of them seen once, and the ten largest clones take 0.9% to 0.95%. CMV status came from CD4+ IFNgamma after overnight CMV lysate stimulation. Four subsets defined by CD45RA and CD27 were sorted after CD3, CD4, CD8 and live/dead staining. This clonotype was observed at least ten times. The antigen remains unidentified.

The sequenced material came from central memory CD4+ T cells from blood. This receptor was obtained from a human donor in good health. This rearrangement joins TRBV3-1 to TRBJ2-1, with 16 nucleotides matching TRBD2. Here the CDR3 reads CASSQPGLAGGSSYNEQFF. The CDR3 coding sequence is TGTGCCAGCAGCCAACCGGGACTAGCGGGAGGGAGCTCCTACAATGAGCAGTTCTTC.